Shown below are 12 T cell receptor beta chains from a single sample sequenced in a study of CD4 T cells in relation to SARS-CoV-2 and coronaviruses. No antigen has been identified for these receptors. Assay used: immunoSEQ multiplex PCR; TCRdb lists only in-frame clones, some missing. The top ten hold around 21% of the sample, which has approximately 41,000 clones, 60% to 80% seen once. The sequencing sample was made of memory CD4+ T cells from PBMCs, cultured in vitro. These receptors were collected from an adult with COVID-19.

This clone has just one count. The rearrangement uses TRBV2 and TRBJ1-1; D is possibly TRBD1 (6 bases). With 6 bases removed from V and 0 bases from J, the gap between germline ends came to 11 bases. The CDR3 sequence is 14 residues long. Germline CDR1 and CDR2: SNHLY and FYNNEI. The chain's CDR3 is CASSIQGLNTEAFF. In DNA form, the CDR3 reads TGTGCCAGCAGCATCCAGGGGTTGAACACTGAAGCTTTCTTT. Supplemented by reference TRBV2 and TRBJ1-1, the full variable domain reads EPEVTQTPSHQVTQMGQEVILRCVPISNHLYFYWYRQILGQKVEFLVSFYNNEISEKSEIFDDQFSVERPDGSNFTLKIRSTKLEDSAMYFCASSIQGLNTEAFFGQGTRLTVV.

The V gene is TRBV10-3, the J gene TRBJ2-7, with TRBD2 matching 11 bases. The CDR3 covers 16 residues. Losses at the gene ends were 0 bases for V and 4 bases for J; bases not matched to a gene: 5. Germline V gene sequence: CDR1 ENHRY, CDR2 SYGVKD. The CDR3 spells CAISESGTSGKYEQYF. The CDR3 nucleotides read TGTGCCATCAGTGAGTCGGGGACTAGCGGAAAGTACGAGCAGTACTTC.

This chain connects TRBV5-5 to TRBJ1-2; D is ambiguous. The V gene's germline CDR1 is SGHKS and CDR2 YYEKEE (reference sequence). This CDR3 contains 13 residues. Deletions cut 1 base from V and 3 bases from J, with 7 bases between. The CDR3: CASSLYRDYGYTF. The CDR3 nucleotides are TGTGCCAGCAGCTTGTACCGCGACTATGGCTACACCTTC.

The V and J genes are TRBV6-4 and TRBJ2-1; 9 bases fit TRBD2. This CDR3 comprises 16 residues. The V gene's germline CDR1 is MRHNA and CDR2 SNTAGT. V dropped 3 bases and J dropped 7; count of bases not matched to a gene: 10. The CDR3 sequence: CASSEGAGGPINEQFF. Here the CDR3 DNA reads TGTGCCAGCAGTGAAGGGGCGGGAGGGCCCATAAATGAGCAGTTCTTC.

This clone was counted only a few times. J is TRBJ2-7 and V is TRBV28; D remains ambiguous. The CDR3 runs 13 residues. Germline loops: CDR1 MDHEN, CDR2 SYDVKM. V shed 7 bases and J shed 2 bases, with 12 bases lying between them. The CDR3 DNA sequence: TGTGCCAGCAACAGCGAACCAACCTACGAGCAGTACTTC. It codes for CASNSEPTYEQYF. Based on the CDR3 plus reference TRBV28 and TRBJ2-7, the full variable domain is DVKVTQSSRYLVKRTGEKVFLECVQDMDHENMFWYRQDPGLGLRLIYFSYDVKMKEKGDIPEGYSVSREKKERFSLILESASTNQTSMYLCASNSEPTYEQYFGPGTRLTVT.

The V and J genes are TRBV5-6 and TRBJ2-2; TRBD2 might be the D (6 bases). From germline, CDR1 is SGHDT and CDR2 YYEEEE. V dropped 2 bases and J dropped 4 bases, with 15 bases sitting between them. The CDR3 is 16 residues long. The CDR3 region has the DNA TGTGCCAGCAGCTTTGGGGGGAGCCCCGGCACCGGGGAGCTGTTTTTT. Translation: CASSFGGSPGTGELFF.

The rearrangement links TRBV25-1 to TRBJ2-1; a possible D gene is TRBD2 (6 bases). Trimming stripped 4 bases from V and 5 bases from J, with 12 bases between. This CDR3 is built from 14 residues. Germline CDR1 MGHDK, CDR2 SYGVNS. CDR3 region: CASSGPGADNEQFF. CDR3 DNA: TGTGCCAGCAGTGGCCCGGGAGCGGACAATGAGCAGTTCTTC.

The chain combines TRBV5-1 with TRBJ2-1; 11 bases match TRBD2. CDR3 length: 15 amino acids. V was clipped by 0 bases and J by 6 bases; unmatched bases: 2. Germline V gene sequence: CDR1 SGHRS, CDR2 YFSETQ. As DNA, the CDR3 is TGCGCCAGCAGCTTGGGGACTAGCGGGCTCAATGAGCAGTTCTTC. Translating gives CASSLGTSGLNEQFF.

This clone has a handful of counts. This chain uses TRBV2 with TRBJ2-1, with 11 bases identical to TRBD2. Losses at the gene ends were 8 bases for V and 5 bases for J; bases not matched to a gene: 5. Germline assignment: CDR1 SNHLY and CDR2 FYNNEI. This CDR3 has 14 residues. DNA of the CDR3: TGTGCCAGCGTTAGCGGGAGGGCCGACAATGAGCAGTTCTTC. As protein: CASVSGRADNEQFF. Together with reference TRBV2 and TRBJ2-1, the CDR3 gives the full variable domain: EPEVTQTPSHQVTQMGQEVILRCVPISNHLYFYWYRQILGQKVEFLVSFYNNEISEKSEIFDDQFSVERPDGSNFTLKIRSTKLEDSAMYFCASVSGRADNEQFFGPGTRLTVL.

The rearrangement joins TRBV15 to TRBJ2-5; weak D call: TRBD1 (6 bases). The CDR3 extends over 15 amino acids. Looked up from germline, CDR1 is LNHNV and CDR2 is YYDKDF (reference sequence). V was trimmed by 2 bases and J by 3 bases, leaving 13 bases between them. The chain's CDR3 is CATSRSLNREETQYF. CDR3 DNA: TGTGCCACCAGCAGATCTCTTAACAGGGAAGAGACCCAGTACTTC.

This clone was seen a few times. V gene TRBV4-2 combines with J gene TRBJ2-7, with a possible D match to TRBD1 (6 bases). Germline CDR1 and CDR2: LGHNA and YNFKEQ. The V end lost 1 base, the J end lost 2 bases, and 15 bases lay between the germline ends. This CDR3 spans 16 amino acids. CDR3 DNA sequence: TGTGCCAGCAGCCAAGCTCAGGGGCGAGGCACCTACGAGCAGTACTTC. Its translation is CASSQAQGRGTYEQYF.

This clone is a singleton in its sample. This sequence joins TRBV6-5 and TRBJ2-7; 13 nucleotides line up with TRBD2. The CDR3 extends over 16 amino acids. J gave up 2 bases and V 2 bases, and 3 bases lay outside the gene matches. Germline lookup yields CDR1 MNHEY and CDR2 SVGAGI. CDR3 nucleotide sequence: TGTGCCAGCAGTTACGGGACTAGCGGGACCACCTACGAGCAGTACTTC. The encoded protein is CASSYGTSGTTYEQYF.